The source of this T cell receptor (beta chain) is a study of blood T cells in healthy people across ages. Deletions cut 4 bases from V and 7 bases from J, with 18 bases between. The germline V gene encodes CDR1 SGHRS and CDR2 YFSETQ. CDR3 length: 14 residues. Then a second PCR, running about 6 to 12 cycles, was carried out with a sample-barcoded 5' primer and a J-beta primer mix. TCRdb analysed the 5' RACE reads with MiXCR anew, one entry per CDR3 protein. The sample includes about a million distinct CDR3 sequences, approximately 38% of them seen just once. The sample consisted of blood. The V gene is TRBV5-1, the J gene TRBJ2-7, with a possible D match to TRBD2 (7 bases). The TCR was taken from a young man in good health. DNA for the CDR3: TGCGCCAGCAGCGCGCGGGGGCCCAGCAATGAGCAGTACTTC. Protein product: CASSARGPSNEQYF.